This entry concerns a single T cell receptor beta chain. Its target is unknown. The sample originates from a study of OX40 agonist ivuxolimab in advanced cancers. This table comes from immunoSEQ multiplex PCR, and its TCRdb copy is limited to in-frame clones, with some not included. Among around 62,000 clones listed, 85% to 90% were seen once. Study results and limitations: On average, a greater number of expanded clones characterised CD8+ T cells relative to CD4+.

The input for sequencing was CD4+ or CD8+ T cells sorted from blood, taken in a trial of the OX40 agonist ivuxolimab. This receptor was taken from an adult with an advanced solid tumor such as melanoma, head and neck, liver or kidney cancer.

This CDR3 is CASSLQGGWNTQYF. The CDR3 DNA follows: TGCGCCAGCAGCTTACAAGGGGGTTGGAATACGCAGTATTTT. V and J are TRBV5-1 and TRBJ2-3; possible D gene TRBD1, 6 bases. With 2 bases removed from V and 7 bases from J, the gap between germline ends came to 14 bases. This CDR3 region has 14 residues. Germline CDR1 reads SGHRS; CDR2 reads YFSETQ.